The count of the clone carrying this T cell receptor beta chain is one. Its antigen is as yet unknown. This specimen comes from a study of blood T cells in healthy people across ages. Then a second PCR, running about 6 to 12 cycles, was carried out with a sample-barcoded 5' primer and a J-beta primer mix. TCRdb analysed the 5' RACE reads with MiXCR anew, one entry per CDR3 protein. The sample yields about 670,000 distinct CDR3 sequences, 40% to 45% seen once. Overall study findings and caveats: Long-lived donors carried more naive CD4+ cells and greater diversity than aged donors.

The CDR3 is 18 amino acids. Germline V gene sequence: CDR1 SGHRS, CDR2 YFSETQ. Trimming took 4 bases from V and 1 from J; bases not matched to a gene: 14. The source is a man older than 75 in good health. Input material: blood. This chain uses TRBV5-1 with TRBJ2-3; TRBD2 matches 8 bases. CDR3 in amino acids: CASSPFGKRESGTDTQYF. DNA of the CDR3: TGCGCCAGCAGCCCATTTGGAAAGCGGGAGTCAGGCACAGATACGCAGTATTTT.